This T cell receptor beta chain was recovered during a study of identical twins. Study outcomes and limitations: Out-of-frame alpha sequences shared by twins showed excess low generation probability. For zero-insertion analyses, partial confounding could come from invariant MAIT and iNKT cells.

The CDR3 spans 12 residues. The J segment lost 7 bases and the V segment lost 5 bases, leaving 4 bases of the junction unmatched. Germline lookup yields CDR1 DFQATT and CDR2 SNEGSKA (reference sequence). Template switching supplied a universal primer site; unique molecular identifiers were carried on the cDNA. MiXCR was run by TCRdb on the 5' RACE reads, yielding one entry per CDR3 protein. The table records some 600,000 distinct CDR3 sequences, roughly 7.2% of them present only once. This clonotype was counted a few times. No antigen is known for it. These data are also associated with another study on yellow fever vaccine responses in identical twins.

This chain uses TRBV20-1 with TRBJ2-1, with 8 bases that match TRBD1. The TCR comes from a woman under 30 in good health. Sequenced: PBMCs. DNA of the CDR3: TGCAGTGCTGGCAGACAGGGGAATGAGCAGTTCTTC. The encoded protein is CSAGRQGNEQFF.